This TCR beta chain is from a study of T cell responses to AZD1222 COVID-19 vaccine. In regard to this clone: The junction does not match germline at one end; this may be a read error.

The CDR3 spans 15 residues. In germline, CDR1 is SSHAT, CDR2 FNYEAQ (reference sequence). Only in-frame clones appear in the TCRdb table, and some are missing; sequencing was by immunoSEQ multiplex PCR. This table has about 150,000 clones, 90% appearing once. Sequences were derived from peripheral blood, sampled on day 0 of AZD1222 vaccination. The chain joins TRBV7-7 to TRBJ1-4; D call uncertain. This receptor was identified in an adult in good health. The CDR3 here is CASSSSLGFNEKLFF. CDR3 DNA: TGTGCTAGCAGCTCGAGTCTGGGGTTTAATGAAAAACTGTTTTTT. The full variable domain, completed using reference TRBV7-7 and TRBJ1-4, is GAGVSQSPRYKVTKRGQDVTLRCDPISSHATLYWYQQALGQGPEFLTYFNYEAQPDKSGLPSDRFSAERPEGSISTLTIQRTEQRDSAMYRCASSSSLGFNEKLFFGSGTQLSVL.